The rows below give T cell receptor beta chains drawn from one sample of a study of cytomegalovirus exposure and HLA in healthy donors. Sequenced by immunoSEQ multiplex PCR; TCRdb stores in-frame clones only, minus some. Reported are under 200,000 clones; the ten largest clones contain roughly 2%. What was sequenced was PBMCs. The receptor set was obtained from a man aged 25 to 40 in good health and CMV-seronegative. CDR3s include the opening cysteine and the closing phenylalanine or tryptophan. D genes are given only for firm matches.

j_call v_call cdr3_length d_call cdr3_aa cdr3_nt
TRBJ1-4 TRBV5-1 14 NA CASSLEAGWEKLFF TGCGCCAGCAGCTTGGAGGCAGGGTGGGAAAAACTGTTTTTT
TRBJ2-1 TRBV7-9 18 NA CASSPRYGGRRSYNEQFF TGTGCCAGCAGCCCGCGCTACGGGGGGCGGAGATCCTACAATGAGCAGTTCTTC
TRBJ2-7 TRBV4-2 15 TRBD1 CASSHPGTESYEQYF TGTGCCAGCAGCCATCCCGGGACAGAGTCCTACGAGCAGTACTTC
TRBJ2-7 TRBV30 12 NA CAWAENSYEQYF TGTGCCTGGGCCGAGAACTCCTACGAGCAGTACTTC
TRBJ1-3 TRBV5-8 13 TRBD1 CASSPRGMNTIYF TGTGCCAGCAGCCCCAGGGGGATGAACACCATATATTTT
TRBJ2-3 TRBV5-4 17 TRBD2 CASSLRLAGGRADTQYF TGTGCCAGCAGCTTGAGGCTAGCGGGGGGGCGGGCAGATACGCAGTATTTT
TRBJ2-7 TRBV11-3 15 TRBD1 CASSSGQGSTSEQYF TGTGCCAGCAGCTCCGGACAGGGCTCGACGAGCGAGCAGTACTTC
TRBJ2-7 TRBV6-1 15 NA CASVASTGSSYEQYF TGTGCCAGCGTAGCCTCGACAGGATCCTCCTACGAGCAGTACTTC
TRBJ2-7 TRBV19 15 TRBD1 CASSIGTGGAYEQYF TGTGCCAGTAGTATAGGGACAGGGGGCGCCTACGAGCAGTACTTC
TRBJ2-7 TRBV10-1 18 TRBD1 CASSAGGGTGDSGYEQYF TGCGCCAGCAGTGCCGGAGGTGGGACAGGCGATAGCGGCTACGAGCAGTACTTC
TRBJ1-2 TRBV2 13 NA CASLPRTLEKNTF TGTGCCAGCCTTCCTCGGACACTCGAAAAGAACACCTTC
TRBJ2-5 TRBV12-5 15 NA CASGLLAGHQETQYF TGTGCTAGTGGTTTGTTGGCGGGACACCAAGAGACCCAGTACTTC
TRBJ2-7 TRBV5-1 14 TRBD2 CASSPGLAGVEQYF TGCGCCAGCAGCCCGGGACTAGCGGGAGTGGAGCAGTACTTC
TRBJ1-1 TRBV15 19 TRBD1 CATSRVGGYSGVVDTEAFF TGTGCCACCAGCAGAGTAGGGGGCTATAGTGGAGTAGTAGACACTGAAGCTTTCTTT
TRBJ1-1 TRBV7-3 13 NA CASSSGSGTEAFF TGTGCCAGCAGCTCAGGCAGCGGCACTGAAGCTTTCTTT
TRBJ1-2 TRBV9 17 TRBD1 CASSVKIFEGAGRGYTF TGTGCCAGCAGCGTAAAAATTTTCGAGGGGGCGGGACGTGGCTACACCTTC
TRBJ2-3 TRBV6-6 16 TRBD2 CASSRRPSGRTDTQYF TGTGCCAGCAGCCGTCGGCCTAGCGGGAGAACAGATACGCAGTATTTT
TRBJ1-2 TRBV6-1 12 NA CASSEVENGYTF TGTGCCAGCAGTGAGGTAGAAAATGGCTACACCTTC
TRBJ2-3 TRBV10-3 13 NA CAISWGHTDTQYF TGTGCCATCAGTTGGGGACACACAGATACGCAGTATTTT
TRBJ2-5 TRBV9 15 TRBD2 CASSVGAGNQETQYF TGTGCCAGCAGCGTAGGAGCGGGGAACCAAGAGACCCAGTACTTC
TRBJ1-2 TRBV28 15 TRBD1 CASETPGQLNYGYTF TGTGCCAGCGAAACACCGGGACAGCTAAACTATGGCTACACCTTC
TRBJ2-7 TRBV29-1 14 TRBD1 CSVGGTGSSYEQYF TGCAGCGTTGGAGGGACAGGGAGCTCCTACGAGCAGTACTTC
TRBJ1-1 TRBV19 15 NA CASSIGPGVNTEAFF TGTGCCAGTAGTATAGGCCCAGGCGTGAACACTGAAGCTTTCTTT
TRBJ2-7 TRBV5-1 14 NA CASSLDLIAYEQYF TGCGCCAGCAGCTTGGACTTAATAGCCTACGAGCAGTACTTC
TRBJ1-1 TRBV11-2 15 NA CASSAGVGVTTEAFF TGTGCCAGCAGCGCGGGAGTCGGCGTGACCACTGAAGCTTTCTTT
TRBJ1-1 TRBV5-1 13 NA CASSLLTNTEAFF TGCGCCAGCAGCTTGCTCACAAACACTGAAGCTTTCTTT
TRBJ2-1 TRBV27 15 NA CASSLSQVLYNEQFF TGTGCCAGCAGTTTAAGTCAGGTACTCTACAATGAGCAGTTCTTC
TRBJ1-1 TRBV5-1 14 NA CASSYRVSDTEAFF TGCGCCAGCAGCTACAGGGTTTCGGACACTGAAGCTTTCTTT
TRBJ2-7 TRBV28 13 NA CAISSATSYEQYF TGTGCCATTAGTAGCGCCACGTCCTACGAGCAGTACTTC
TRBJ1-5 TRBV19 16 TRBD1 CASSKTGGGNNQPQHF TGTGCCAGTAGTAAGACAGGGGGTGGTAACAATCAGCCCCAGCATTTT
TRBJ2-3 TRBV19 15 TRBD1 CASSIGGQGTDTQYF TGTGCCAGTAGTATTGGTGGACAGGGCACAGATACGCAGTATTTT
TRBJ1-1 TRBV6-5 14 NA CASSGQSLNTEAFF TGTGCCAGCAGTGGACAGTCCTTGAACACTGAAGCTTTCTTT
TRBJ2-5 TRBV7-7 15 TRBD1 CASSFRQGAQETQYF TGTGCCAGCAGCTTTAGACAGGGGGCCCAAGAGACCCAGTACTTC
TRBJ2-7 TRBV18 14 NA CASSPPVDRYEQYF TGTGCCAGCTCACCCCCCGTGGACAGATACGAGCAGTACTTC
TRBJ1-1 TRBV30 16 NA CAWIAGVPPYSTEAFF TGTGCCTGGATTGCGGGGGTCCCCCCGTATAGTACTGAAGCTTTCTTT
TRBJ2-7 TRBV5-1 14 NA CASSLGDGSDEQYF TGCGCCAGCAGCTTGGGCGACGGGTCTGACGAGCAGTACTTC
TRBJ1-6 TRBV5-6 18 TRBD1 CASSPNLGTGGLNSPLHF TGTGCCAGCAGCCCTAACCTTGGGACAGGGGGTCTGAATTCACCCCTCCACTTT
TRBJ2-3 TRBV5-1 16 NA CASSTTGTDSTDTQYF TGCGCCAGCAGCACAACCGGGACTGACAGCACAGATACGCAGTATTTT
TRBJ2-2 TRBV10-1 12 NA CASSGVTGELFF TGCGCCAGCAGTGGCGTGACCGGGGAGCTGTTTTTT
TRBJ2-3 TRBV10-3 16 TRBD2 CAIRKTSGWSTDTQYF TGTGCCATCAGGAAGACTAGCGGGTGGAGCACAGATACGCAGTATTTT
TRBJ2-3 TRBV6-4 13 NA CASSEGDKDTQYF TGTGCCAGCAGTGAGGGAGACAAAGATACGCAGTATTTT
TRBJ2-7 TRBV4-1 18 TRBD1 CASSQSNNRDRVDYEQYF TGCGCCAGCAGCCAAAGTAATAACCGGGACAGGGTAGACTACGAGCAGTACTTC
TRBJ1-3 TRBV6-5 15 TRBD1 CASTDRSFSGNTIYF TGTGCCAGCACGGACAGGTCCTTCTCTGGAAACACCATATATTTT
TRBJ2-1 TRBV6-5 11 NA CASSYLNEQFF TGTGCCAGCAGTTATCTCAATGAGCAGTTCTTC
TRBJ2-1 TRBV4-1 15 TRBD2 CASSPGLAASNEQFF TGCGCCAGCAGCCCGGGACTAGCCGCGTCCAATGAGCAGTTCTTC
TRBJ2-1 TRBV27 12 NA CASSPTGNEQFF TGTGCCAGCAGTCCTACAGGGAATGAGCAGTTCTTC
TRBJ1-2 TRBV23-1 15 TRBD1 CASSQSNRGRCGYTF TGCGCCAGCAGTCAATCAAACAGGGGGAGGTGTGGCTACACCTTC
TRBJ2-3 TRBV4-2 18 TRBD2 CASSLDGGGGMITDTQYF TGTGCCAGCAGCCTAGACGGGGGGGGCGGGATGATCACAGATACGCAGTATTTT
TRBJ2-1 TRBV7-3 16 TRBD2 CASSLIAQASGNLQFF TGTGCCAGCAGCTTAATTGCACAGGCTAGCGGGAATCTCCAGTTCTTC